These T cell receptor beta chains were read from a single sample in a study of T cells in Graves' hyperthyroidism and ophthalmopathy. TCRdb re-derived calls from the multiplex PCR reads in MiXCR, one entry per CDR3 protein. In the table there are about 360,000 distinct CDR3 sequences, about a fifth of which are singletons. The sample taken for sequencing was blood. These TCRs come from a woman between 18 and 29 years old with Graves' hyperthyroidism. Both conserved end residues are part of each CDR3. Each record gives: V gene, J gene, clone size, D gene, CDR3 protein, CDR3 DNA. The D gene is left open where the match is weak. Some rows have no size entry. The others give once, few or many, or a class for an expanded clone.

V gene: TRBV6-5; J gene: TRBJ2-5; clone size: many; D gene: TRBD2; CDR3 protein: CASSSASGGQETQYF; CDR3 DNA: TGTGCCAGCAGTTCCGCTAGCGGGGGCCAAGAGACCCAGTACTTC
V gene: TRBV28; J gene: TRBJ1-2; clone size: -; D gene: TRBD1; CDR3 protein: CASSNAGQGRGGYGYTF; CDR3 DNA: TGTGCCAGCAGTAACGCGGGACAGGGAAGGGGCGGCTATGGCTACACCTTC
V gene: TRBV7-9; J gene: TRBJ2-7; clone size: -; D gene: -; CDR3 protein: CASSPGGSGDREQYF; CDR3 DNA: TGTGCCAGCAGCCCTGGGGGCTCCGGTGACAGAGAGCAGTACTTC
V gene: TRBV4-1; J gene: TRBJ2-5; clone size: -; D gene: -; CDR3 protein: CASSQGLAPSGGGETQYF; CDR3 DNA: TGCGCCAGCAGCCAAGGACTGGCCCCCTCCGGCGGCGGGGAGACCCAGTACTTC
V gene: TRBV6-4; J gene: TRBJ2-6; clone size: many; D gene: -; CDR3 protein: CASSDYGPSGANVLTF; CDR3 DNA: TGTGCCAGCAGTGACTACGGTCCCTCTGGGGCCAACGTCCTGACTTTC
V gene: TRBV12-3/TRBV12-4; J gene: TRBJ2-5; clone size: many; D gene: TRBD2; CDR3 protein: CASTLGLAGGETQYF; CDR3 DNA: TGTGCCAGCACCTTGGGACTAGCGGGAGGGGAGACCCAGTACTTC
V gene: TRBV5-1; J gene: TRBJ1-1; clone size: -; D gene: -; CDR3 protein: CASSLDRDPMNTEAFF; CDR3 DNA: TGCGCCAGCAGCTTGGACAGGGACCCTATGAACACTGAAGCTTTCTTT
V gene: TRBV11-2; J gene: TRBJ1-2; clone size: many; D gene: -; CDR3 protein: CASSSRGGEVDYGYTF; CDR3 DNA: TGTGCCAGCAGCTCCCGTGGGGGGGAAGTCGACTATGGCTACACCTTC
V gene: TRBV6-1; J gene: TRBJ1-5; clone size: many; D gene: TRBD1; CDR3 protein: CASSDRGRNQPQHF; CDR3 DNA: TGTGCCAGCAGTGACAGGGGGCGAAATCAGCCCCAGCATTTT
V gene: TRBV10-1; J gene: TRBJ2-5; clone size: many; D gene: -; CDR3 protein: CASSDRVEETQYF; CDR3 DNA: TGCGCCAGCAGTGATCGGGTTGAAGAGACCCAGTACTTC
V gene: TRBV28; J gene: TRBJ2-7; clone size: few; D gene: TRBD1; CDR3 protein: CASSFPRTGILRVEQYF; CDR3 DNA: TGTGCCAGCAGTTTTCCCCGGACAGGGATCCTACGTGTGGAGCAGTACTTC
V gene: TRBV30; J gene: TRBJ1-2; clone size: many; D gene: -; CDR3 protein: CAWSTGPGLYGYTF; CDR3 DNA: TGTGCCTGGAGCACAGGGCCAGGCCTCTATGGCTACACCTTC
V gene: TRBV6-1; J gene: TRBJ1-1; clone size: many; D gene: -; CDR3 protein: CASRSDVGTEAFF; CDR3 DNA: TGTGCCAGCAGGTCCGACGTCGGCACTGAAGCTTTCTTT
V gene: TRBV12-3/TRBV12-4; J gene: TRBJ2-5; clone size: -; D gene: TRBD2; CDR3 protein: CASSFGMTSGRAPLETQYF; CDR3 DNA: TGTGCCAGCAGTTTTGGAATGACTAGCGGGAGGGCCCCACTGGAGACCCAGTACTTC
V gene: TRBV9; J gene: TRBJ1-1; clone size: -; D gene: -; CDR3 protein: CASSVRPNTEAFF; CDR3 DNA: TGTGCCAGCAGCGTAAGGCCGAACACTGAAGCTTTCTTT
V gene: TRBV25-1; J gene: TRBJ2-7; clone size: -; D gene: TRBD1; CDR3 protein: CASSEGTGEVEQYF; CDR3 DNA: TGTGCCAGCAGTGAGGGGACAGGGGAGGTCGAGCAGTACTTC
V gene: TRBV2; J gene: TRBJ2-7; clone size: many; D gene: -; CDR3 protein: CASSVTGEGYEQYF; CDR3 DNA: TGTGCCAGCAGCGTAACAGGGGAGGGCTACGAGCAGTACTTC
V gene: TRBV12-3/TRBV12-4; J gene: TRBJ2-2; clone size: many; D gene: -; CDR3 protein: CASSASFLGLELFF; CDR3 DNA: TGTGCCAGCAGTGCCTCCTTTCTGGGACTGGAGCTGTTTTTT
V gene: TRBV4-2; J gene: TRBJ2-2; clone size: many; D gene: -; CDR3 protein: CASSQPQENTGELFF; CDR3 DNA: TGTGCCAGCAGCCAACCTCAGGAAAACACCGGGGAGCTGTTTTTT
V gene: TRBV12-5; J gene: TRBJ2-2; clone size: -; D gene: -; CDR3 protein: CASGPEGAGELFF; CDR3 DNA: TGTGCTAGTGGCCCCGAGGGAGCCGGGGAGCTGTTTTTT
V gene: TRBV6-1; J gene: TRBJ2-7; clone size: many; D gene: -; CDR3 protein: CASTLRGGVSYYEQYF; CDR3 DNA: TGTGCCAGCACCCTAAGGGGGGGGGTGTCCTACTACGAGCAGTACTTC
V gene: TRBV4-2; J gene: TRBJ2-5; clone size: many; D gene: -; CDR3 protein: CASSPGTVETQYF; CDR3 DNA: TGTGCCAGCAGCCCAGGGACTGTGGAGACCCAGTACTTC
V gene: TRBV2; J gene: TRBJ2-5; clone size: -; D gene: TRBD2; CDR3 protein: CASSELRGATGETQYF; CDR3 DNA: TGTGCCAGCAGTGAACTGCGGGGGGCCACGGGAGAGACCCAGTACTTC
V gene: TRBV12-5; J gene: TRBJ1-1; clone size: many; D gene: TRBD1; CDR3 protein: CASAANTRQGRMNTEAFF; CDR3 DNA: TGTGCTAGTGCCGCAAACACAAGACAGGGGCGCATGAACACTGAAGCTTTCTTT
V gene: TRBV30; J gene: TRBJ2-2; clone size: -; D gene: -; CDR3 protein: CAWSRSGELFF; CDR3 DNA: TGTGCCTGGAGTCGATCCGGGGAGCTGTTTTTT
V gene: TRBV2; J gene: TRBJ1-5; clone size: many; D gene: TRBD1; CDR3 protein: CASSGDRVSNQPQHF; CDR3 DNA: TGTGCCAGCAGTGGGGACAGGGTCAGCAATCAGCCCCAGCATTTT
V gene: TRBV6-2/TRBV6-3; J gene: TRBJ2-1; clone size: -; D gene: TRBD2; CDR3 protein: CASSTTGTSDEQFF; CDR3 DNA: TGTGCCAGCAGTACGACAGGGACTAGCGATGAGCAGTTCTTC
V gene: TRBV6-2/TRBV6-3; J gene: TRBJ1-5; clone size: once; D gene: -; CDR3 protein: CASSRPGGANQPQHF; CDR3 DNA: TGTGCCAGCAGCCGACCGGGCGGGGCCAATCAGCCCCAGCATTTT
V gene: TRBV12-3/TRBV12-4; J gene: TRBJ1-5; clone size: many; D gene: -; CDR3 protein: CASSIQGQPQHF; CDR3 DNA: TGTGCCAGCAGTATACAGGGACAGCCCCAGCATTTT
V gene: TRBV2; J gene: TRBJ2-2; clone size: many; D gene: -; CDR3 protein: CARRGRTPANTGELFF; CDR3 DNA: TGTGCCAGGCGGGGGCGGACCCCCGCGAACACCGGGGAGCTGTTTTTT
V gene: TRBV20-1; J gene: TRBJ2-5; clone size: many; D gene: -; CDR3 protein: CSAGGGGAVTQETQYF; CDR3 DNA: TGCAGTGCCGGAGGAGGTGGGGCAGTCACCCAAGAGACCCAGTACTTC
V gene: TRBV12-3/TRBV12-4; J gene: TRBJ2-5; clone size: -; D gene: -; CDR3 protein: CASSFGGPVEETQYF; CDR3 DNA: TGTGCCAGCAGTTTCGGGGGCCCCGTGGAGGAGACCCAGTACTTC
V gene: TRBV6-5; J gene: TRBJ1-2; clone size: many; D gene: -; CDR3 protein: CASSYPRGYGYTF; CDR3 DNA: TGTGCCAGCAGTTACCCTCGGGGCTATGGCTACACCTTC
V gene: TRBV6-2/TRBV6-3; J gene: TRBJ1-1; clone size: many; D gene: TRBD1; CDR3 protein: CASSYGRGQPIRTDTEAFF; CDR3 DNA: TGTGCCAGCAGTTACGGGAGGGGACAGCCTATCCGGACGGACACTGAAGCTTTCTTT
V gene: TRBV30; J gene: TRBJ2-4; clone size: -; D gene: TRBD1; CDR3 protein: CAWKIPGQGHIKYF; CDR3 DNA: TGTGCCTGGAAAATCCCCGGACAGGGACACATTAAGTACTTC
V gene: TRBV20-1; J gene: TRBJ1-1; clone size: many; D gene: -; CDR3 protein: CSARDDEAFF; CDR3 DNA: TGCAGTGCTAGAGACGATGAAGCTTTCTTT
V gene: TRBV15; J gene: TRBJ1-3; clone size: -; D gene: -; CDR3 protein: CATSRDWGRTAGNTIYF; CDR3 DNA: TGTGCCACCAGCAGAGATTGGGGGCGGACAGCTGGAAACACCATATATTTT
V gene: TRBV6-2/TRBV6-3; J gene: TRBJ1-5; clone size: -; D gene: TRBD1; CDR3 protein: CASSWTGYQPQQF; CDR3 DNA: TGTGCCAGCAGTTGGACAGGGTACCAGCCCCAGCAGTTT
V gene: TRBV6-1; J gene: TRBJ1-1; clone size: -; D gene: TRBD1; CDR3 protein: CASSTGVRDTEAFF; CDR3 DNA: TGTGCCAGCAGCACAGGGGTACGGGACACTGAAGCTTTCTTT
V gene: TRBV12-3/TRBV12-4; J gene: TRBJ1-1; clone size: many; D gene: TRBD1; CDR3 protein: CASRARGALAGEAFF; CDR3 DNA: TGTGCCAGCAGGGCCAGGGGGGCACTGGCTGGGGAAGCTTTCTTT
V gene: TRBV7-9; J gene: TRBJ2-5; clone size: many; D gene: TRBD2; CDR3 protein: CASSGLAGVETQYF; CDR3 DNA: TGTGCCAGCAGCGGCTTAGCGGGGGTCGAGACCCAGTACTTC
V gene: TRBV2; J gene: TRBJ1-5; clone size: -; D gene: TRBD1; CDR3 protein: CASRPGTGVSQPQHF; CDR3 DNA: TGTGCCAGCAGGCCGGGGACAGGGGTTTCTCAGCCCCAGCATTTT
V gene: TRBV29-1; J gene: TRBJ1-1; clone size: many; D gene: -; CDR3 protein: CSVGAATEAFF; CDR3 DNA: TGCAGCGTTGGGGCAGCAACTGAAGCTTTCTTT
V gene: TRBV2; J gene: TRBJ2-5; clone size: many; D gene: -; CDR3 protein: CASRRVKGVEETQYF; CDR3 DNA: TGTGCCAGCAGGAGGGTAAAAGGAGTCGAGGAGACCCAGTACTTC
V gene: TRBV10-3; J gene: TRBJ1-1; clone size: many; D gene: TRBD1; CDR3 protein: CAISGTTGGTGIAEAFF; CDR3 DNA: TGTGCCATCAGTGGAACCACAGGGGGCACAGGTATCGCTGAAGCTTTCTTT
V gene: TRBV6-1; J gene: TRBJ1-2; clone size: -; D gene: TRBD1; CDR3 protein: CASSEGEGARGYTF; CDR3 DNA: TGTGCCAGCAGTGAAGGGGAGGGGGCCAGAGGCTACACCTTC